This T cell receptor (beta chain) emerged from a study of blood T cell repertoires in COVID-19. Study as a whole: Sources were T cells, B-cell-depleted T cells, or PBMCs; the material itself was cDNA or gDNA.

TCRdb's copy holds only in-frame clones and misses some; the assay was immunoSEQ multiplex PCR. The sample shows 58,000 or so clones, roughly 74% of them seen only once. Germline V gene sequence: CDR1 LGHDT, CDR2 YNNKEL (reference sequence). Trimming cost V 4 bases and J 1 base; bases outside gene matches: 4. The CDR3 loop spans 15 amino acids. Sequenced material: peripheral blood. The receptor was derived from a woman aged 80 or over with acute or convalescent COVID-19. This chain uses TRBV3-1 (or the pseudogene TRBV3-2) with TRBJ1-1; 9 bases match TRBD1. The CDR3 spells CASSRRGQGNTEAFF. CDR3 bases: TGTGCCAGCAGCCGCAGGGGACAGGGGAACACTGAAGCTTTCTTT.